This entry is about one T cell receptor beta chain. Amplification of TCR beta CDR3 regions used RNA as the template. When the TCR CDR3 underwent first-round RT-PCR, the HTBI primer set was used. TCRdb re-called the multiplex PCR reads with MiXCR, one entry per CDR3 protein. The data contain about 640,000 distinct CDR3 sequences, roughly 20% of them singletons. Germline assignment: CDR1 MNHEY and CDR2 SVGAGI. This CDR3 comprises 13 residues. With 4 bases removed from V and 2 bases from J, the gap between germline ends came to 8 bases. For the diagnoses, clinical symptoms, serum thyroxine and TRAb, thyroid ultrasound and orbital computed tomography were used. The sample is drawn from a study of T cells in Graves' hyperthyroidism and ophthalmopathy.

This TCR was recovered from a man under 40 with Graves' ophthalmopathy. Material for sequencing was blood. V and J are TRBV6-5 and TRBJ1-2, with no clear D. CDR3 protein: CASSLLLNYGYTF. Here the CDR3 DNA reads TGTGCCAGCAGTTTGCTACTCAACTATGGCTACACCTTC.